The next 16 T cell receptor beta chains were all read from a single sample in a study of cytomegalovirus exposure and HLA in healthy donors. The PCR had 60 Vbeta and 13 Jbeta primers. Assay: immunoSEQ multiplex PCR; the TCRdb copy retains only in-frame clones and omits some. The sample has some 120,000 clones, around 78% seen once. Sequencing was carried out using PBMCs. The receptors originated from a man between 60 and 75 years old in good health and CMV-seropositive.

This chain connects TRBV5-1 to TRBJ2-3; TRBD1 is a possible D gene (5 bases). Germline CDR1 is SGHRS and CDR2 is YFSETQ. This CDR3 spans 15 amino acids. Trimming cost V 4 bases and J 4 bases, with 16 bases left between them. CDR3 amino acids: CASSRNGHIPDTQYF. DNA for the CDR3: TGCGCCAGCAGCCGAAATGGACACATACCAGATACGCAGTATTTT.

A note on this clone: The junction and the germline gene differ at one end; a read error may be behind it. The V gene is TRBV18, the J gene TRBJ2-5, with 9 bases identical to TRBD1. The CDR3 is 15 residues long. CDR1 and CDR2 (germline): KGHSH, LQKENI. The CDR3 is CASSPQGAIGETQYF. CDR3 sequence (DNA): TGTGCCAGCTCGCCACAGGGGGCCATCGGAGAGACCCAGTACTTC.

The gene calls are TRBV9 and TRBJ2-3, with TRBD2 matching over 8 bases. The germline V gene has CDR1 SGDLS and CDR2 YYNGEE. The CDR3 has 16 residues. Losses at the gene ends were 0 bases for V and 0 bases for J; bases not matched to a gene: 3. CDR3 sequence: CASSVGRGGSTDTQYF. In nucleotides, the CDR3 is TGTGCCAGCAGCGTAGGACGGGGGGGGAGCACAGATACGCAGTATTTT.

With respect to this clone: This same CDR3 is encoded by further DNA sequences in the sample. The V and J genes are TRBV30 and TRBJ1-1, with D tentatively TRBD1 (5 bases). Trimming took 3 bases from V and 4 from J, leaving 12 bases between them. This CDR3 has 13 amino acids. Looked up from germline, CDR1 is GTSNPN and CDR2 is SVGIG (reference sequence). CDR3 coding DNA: TGTGCCTGGAGCTTAGGGGTCGGCACTGAAGCTTTCTTT. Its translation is CAWSLGVGTEAFF.

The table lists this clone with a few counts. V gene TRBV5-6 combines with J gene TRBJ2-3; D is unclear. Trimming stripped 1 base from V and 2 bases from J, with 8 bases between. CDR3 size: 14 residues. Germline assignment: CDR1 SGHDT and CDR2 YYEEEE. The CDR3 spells CASSLPSDTDTQYF. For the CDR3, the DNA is TGTGCCAGCAGCTTGCCGAGCGACACAGATACGCAGTATTTT. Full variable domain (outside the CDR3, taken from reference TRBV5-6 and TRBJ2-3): DAGVTQSPTHLIKTRGQQVTLRCSPKSGHDTVSWYQQALGQGPQFIFQYYEEEERQRGNFPDRFSGHQFPNYSSELNVNALLLGDSALYLCASSLPSDTDTQYFGPGTRLTVL.

In DNA form, the CDR3 reads TGTGCCAGTAGTATGGGTCAGGCTATTGCCTACGAGCAGTACTTC. Translating gives CASSMGQAIAYEQYF. The chain has TRBV19 and TRBJ2-7; D gene uncertain. The CDR3 loop spans 15 amino acids. Looked up from germline, CDR1 is LNHDA and CDR2 is SQIVND (reference sequence). The V gene lost 3 bases and the J gene lost 2 bases, with 14 bases spanning the gap.

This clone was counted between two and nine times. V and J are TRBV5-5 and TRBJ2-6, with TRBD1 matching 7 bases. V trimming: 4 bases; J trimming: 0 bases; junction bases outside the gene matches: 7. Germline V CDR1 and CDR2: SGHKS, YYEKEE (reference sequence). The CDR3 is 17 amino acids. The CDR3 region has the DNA TGTGCCAGCAGCCCTACAGGGGCAAGCTCTGGGGCCAACGTCCTGACTTTC. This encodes CASSPTGASSGANVLTF.

CDR3 sequence (DNA): TGTGCCAGCAGCTTTGACAGTTCCTACAATGAGCAGTTCTTC. Its protein product is CASSFDSSYNEQFF. The gene calls are TRBV11-3 and TRBJ2-1, with D maybe TRBD1 (5 bases). Germline CDR1 and CDR2: SGHNT and YENEEA. CDR3 size: 14 residues. The V end was cut by 3 bases, the J end by 1 base, with 7 bases between.

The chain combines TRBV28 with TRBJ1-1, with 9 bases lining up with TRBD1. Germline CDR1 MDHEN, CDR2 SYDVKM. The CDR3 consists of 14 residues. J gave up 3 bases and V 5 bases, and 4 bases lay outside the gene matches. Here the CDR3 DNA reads TGTGCCAGCAGTACTAACAGGGGGCACACTGAAGCTTTCTTT. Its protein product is CASSTNRGHTEAFF.

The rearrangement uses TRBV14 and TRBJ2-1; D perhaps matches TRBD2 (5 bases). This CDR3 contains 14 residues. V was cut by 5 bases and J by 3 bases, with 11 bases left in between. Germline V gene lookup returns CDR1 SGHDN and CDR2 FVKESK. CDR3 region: CASSTTRIYNEQFF. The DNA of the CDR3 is TGTGCCAGCAGCACTACTAGGATCTACAATGAGCAGTTCTTC. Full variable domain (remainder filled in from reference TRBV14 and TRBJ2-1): EAGVTQFPSHSVIEKGQTVTLRCDPISGHDNLYWYRRVMGKEIKFLLHFVKESKQDESGMPNNRFLAERTGGTYSTLKVQPAELEDSGVYFCASSTTRIYNEQFFGPGTRLTVL.

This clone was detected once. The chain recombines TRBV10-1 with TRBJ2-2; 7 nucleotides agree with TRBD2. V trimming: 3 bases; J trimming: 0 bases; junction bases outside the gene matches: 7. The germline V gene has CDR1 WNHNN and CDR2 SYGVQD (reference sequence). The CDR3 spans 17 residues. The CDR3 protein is CASSEPAGGTNTGELFF. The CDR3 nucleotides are TGCGCCAGCAGTGAACCGGCCGGGGGGACGAACACCGGGGAGCTGTTTTTT.

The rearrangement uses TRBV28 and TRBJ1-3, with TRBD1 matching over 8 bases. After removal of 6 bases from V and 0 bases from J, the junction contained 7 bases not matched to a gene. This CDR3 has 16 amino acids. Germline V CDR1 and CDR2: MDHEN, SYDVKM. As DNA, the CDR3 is TGTGCCAGCAGCCCACTAGGACAGGGCTCTGGAAACACCATATATTTT. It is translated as CASSPLGQGSGNTIYF.

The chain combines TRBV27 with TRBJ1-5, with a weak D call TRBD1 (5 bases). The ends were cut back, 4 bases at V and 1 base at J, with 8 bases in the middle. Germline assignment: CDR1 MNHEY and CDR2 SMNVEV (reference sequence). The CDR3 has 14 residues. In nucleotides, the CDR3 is TGTGCCAGCAGTTCTCAGGGCAGCAATCAGCCCCAGCATTTT. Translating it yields CASSSQGSNQPQHF.

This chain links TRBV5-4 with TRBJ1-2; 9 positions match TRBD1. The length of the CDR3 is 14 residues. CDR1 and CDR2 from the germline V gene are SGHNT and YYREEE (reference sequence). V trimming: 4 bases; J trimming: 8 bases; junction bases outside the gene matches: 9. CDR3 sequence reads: CASSPGQGTGGYTF. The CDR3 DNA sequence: TGTGCCAGCAGCCCAGGACAGGGGACGGGAGGCTACACCTTC.

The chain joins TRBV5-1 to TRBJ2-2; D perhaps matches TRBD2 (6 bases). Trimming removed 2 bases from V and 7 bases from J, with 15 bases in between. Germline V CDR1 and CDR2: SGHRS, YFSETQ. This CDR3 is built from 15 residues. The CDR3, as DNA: TGCGCCAGCAGCTTACAGGCCTTGGGAGGCGGGGAGCTGTTTTTT. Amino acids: CASSLQALGGGELFF.

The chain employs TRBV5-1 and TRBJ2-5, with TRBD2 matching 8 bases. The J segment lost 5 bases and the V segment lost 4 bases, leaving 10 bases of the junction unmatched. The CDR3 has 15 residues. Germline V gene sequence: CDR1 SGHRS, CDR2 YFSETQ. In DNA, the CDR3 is TGCGCCAGCAGCCCCGGGGGGGGCGGTATCGAGACCCAGTACTTC. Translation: CASSPGGGGIETQYF.